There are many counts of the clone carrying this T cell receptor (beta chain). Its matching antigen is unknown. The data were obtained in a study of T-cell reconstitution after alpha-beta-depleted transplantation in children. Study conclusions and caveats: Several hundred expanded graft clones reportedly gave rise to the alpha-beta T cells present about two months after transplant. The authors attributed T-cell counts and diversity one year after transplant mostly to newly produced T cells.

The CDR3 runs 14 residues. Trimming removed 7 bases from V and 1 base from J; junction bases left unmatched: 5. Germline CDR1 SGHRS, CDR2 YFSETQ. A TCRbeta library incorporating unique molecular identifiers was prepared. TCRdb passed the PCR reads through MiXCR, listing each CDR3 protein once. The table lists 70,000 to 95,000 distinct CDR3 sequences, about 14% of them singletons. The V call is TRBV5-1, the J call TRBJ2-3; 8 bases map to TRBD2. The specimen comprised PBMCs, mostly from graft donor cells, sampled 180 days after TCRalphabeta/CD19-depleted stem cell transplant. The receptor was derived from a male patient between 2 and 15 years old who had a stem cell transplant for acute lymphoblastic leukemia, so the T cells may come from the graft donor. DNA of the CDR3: TGCGCCAGCCGGGGGGGGCTTGGCACAGATACGCAGTATTTT. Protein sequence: CASRGGLGTDTQYF.